Listed below are T cell receptor beta chains from one sample, sequenced in a study of blood T cell repertoires in COVID-19. Sequenced by immunoSEQ multiplex PCR; TCRdb stores in-frame clones only, minus some. The sample contains roughly 200,000 clones, roughly 80% of which appear only once. The sequencing input was peripheral blood. These receptors were collected from a man aged 55 to 69 with acute or convalescent COVID-19. Both conserved end residues are part of each CDR3. D genes are given only for firm matches.

V gene: TRBV3-1/TRBV3-2; D gene: .; J gene: TRBJ1-5; CDR3 protein: CASSLIQFPANQPQHF
V gene: TRBV30; D gene: TRBD2; J gene: TRBJ2-2; CDR3 protein: CAWSTKNRGLANTGELFF
V gene: TRBV3-1/TRBV3-2; D gene: .; J gene: TRBJ1-1; CDR3 protein: CASSQGGNLNTEAFF
V gene: TRBV2; D gene: TRBD1; J gene: TRBJ1-2; CDR3 protein: CASSGQGAIYGYTF
V gene: TRBV7-9; D gene: .; J gene: TRBJ2-7; CDR3 protein: CASSLQGDSYEQYF
V gene: TRBV2; D gene: TRBD1; J gene: TRBJ2-7; CDR3 protein: CASSEPNRTGQSYEQYF
V gene: TRBV24-1; D gene: TRBD1; J gene: TRBJ2-5; CDR3 protein: CATSDNGQGAGETQYF
V gene: TRBV5-4; D gene: TRBD2; J gene: TRBJ2-3; CDR3 protein: CASSLGSGGARTDTQYF
V gene: TRBV9; D gene: .; J gene: TRBJ2-1; CDR3 protein: CASSVGGRSGNEQFF
V gene: TRBV7-6; D gene: TRBD1; J gene: TRBJ2-1; CDR3 protein: CASSLAGQGGGNEQFF
V gene: TRBV18; D gene: .; J gene: TRBJ1-5; CDR3 protein: CASSPISSNQPQHF
V gene: TRBV6-7; D gene: .; J gene: TRBJ1-5; CDR3 protein: CASSYLPVFPSNQPQHF
V gene: TRBV2; D gene: .; J gene: TRBJ2-5; CDR3 protein: CASSETKAFLQETQYF
V gene: TRBV14; D gene: .; J gene: TRBJ1-4; CDR3 protein: CASSPSRLTNEKLFF
V gene: TRBV30; D gene: .; J gene: TRBJ1-1; CDR3 protein: CAWSTGLDTEAFF
V gene: TRBV6-5; D gene: .; J gene: TRBJ2-1; CDR3 protein: CASSWGGLVLHNEQFF
V gene: TRBV7-9; D gene: .; J gene: TRBJ1-2; CDR3 protein: CASSLATYGYTF
V gene: TRBV18; D gene: .; J gene: TRBJ1-4; CDR3 protein: CASSPAGSTNEKLFF
V gene: TRBV3-1/TRBV3-2; D gene: TRBD2; J gene: TRBJ2-1; CDR3 protein: CASTSGTGTSGSDEQFF
V gene: TRBV6-5; D gene: .; J gene: TRBJ1-3; CDR3 protein: CASRPGGNTIYF
V gene: TRBV5-6; D gene: TRBD1; J gene: TRBJ2-1; CDR3 protein: CATTGGPNNEQFF
V gene: TRBV7-2; D gene: .; J gene: TRBJ2-7; CDR3 protein: CASSLGFTYEQYF
V gene: TRBV14; D gene: TRBD1; J gene: TRBJ1-5; CDR3 protein: CASSQDKGQGSNQPQHF
V gene: TRBV6-5; D gene: TRBD2; J gene: TRBJ2-1; CDR3 protein: CASSYEASGGTEQFF
V gene: TRBV7-9; D gene: .; J gene: TRBJ1-2; CDR3 protein: CASSLQTDNYGYTF
V gene: TRBV10-3; D gene: .; J gene: TRBJ1-5; CDR3 protein: CAISEGGPRVYSNQPQHF
V gene: TRBV4-3; D gene: TRBD2; J gene: TRBJ2-1; CDR3 protein: CASSQRLAGGSSYNEQFF
V gene: TRBV9; D gene: TRBD1; J gene: TRBJ1-5; CDR3 protein: CASSVGTGSGQPQHF
V gene: TRBV24-1; D gene: .; J gene: TRBJ1-2; CDR3 protein: CATSDTNYGYTF
V gene: TRBV2; D gene: TRBD2; J gene: TRBJ2-3; CDR3 protein: CASGLAGLTDTQYF